A selection of T cell receptor beta chains follows, all from one sample in a study of cytotoxic CD8 clonotypes in ibrutinib-treated CLL. TCRdb's copy holds only in-frame clones and misses some; the assay was immunoSEQ multiplex PCR. The sample lists some 150,000 clones, 70% to 80% occurring once. Sequencing used PBMCs, obtained after 24 months of ibrutinib treatment. The receptors originated from a human donor with chronic lymphocytic leukemia. Each CDR3 is given with its conserved first and last residue. A D gene is named only where the DNA matches it firmly. A clone size is listed for some rows: how often the clone was seen (once, few, many), or a class if it is expanded.

TRBV7-9	many	NA	TRBJ2-1	CASGASSYNEQFF	TGTGCCAGCGGGGCCAGCTCCTACAATGAGCAGTTCTTC
TRBV4-1	NA	NA	TRBJ2-1	CASSRGGILEQFF	TGCGCCAGCAGCCGAGGGGGGATCCTCGAGCAGTTCTTC
TRBV29-1	NA	NA	TRBJ2-5	CSVALAGSQETQYF	TGCAGCGTTGCCCTGGCAGGATCTCAAGAGACCCAGTACTTC
TRBV5-1	NA	TRBD1	TRBJ2-5	CASSLDGTGVETQYF	TGCGCCAGCAGCTTGGACGGGACAGGGGTAGAGACCCAGTACTTC
TRBV2	NA	NA	TRBJ2-3	CASTQDQGGGDTQYF	TGTGCCAGCACCCAAGATCAGGGGGGAGGAGATACGCAGTATTTT
TRBV7-2	NA	NA	TRBJ2-6	CASSPRWGANVLTF	TGTGCCAGCAGCCCCCGGTGGGGGGCCAACGTCCTGACTTTC
TRBV30	NA	NA	TRBJ2-5	CAWSFTETQYF	TGTGCCTGGAGTTTCACAGAGACCCAGTACTTC
TRBV7-9	many	NA	TRBJ2-3	CASSPRGPDTQYF	TGTGCCAGCAGCCCCAGGGGTCCAGATACGCAGTATTTT
TRBV6-5	NA	TRBD1	TRBJ1-1	CASTVPYRGWTEAFF	TGTGCCAGCACCGTCCCGTACAGGGGTTGGACTGAAGCTTTCTTT
TRBV6-5	NA	NA	TRBJ1-3	CASSYSPGNTIYF	TGTGCCAGCAGTTACTCCCCTGGAAACACCATATATTTT
TRBV4-2	NA	NA	TRBJ1-1	CASSRGQRDGTEAFF	TGTGCCAGCAGCCGCGGACAGAGAGATGGCACTGAAGCTTTCTTT
TRBV10-3	NA	NA	TRBJ2-5	CAISGQGQETQYF	TGTGCCATCAGTGGCCAAGGGCAAGAGACCCAGTACTTC
TRBV11-3	NA	NA	TRBJ2-5	CASSPGRVKGETQYF	TGTGCCAGCAGCCCCGGCCGGGTCAAGGGAGAGACCCAGTACTTC
TRBV7-2	NA	NA	TRBJ1-5	CASSLADQPQHF	TGTGCCAGCAGCTTAGCTGACCAGCCCCAGCATTTT
TRBV10-3	NA	NA	TRBJ1-2	CAISVPGDNYGYTF	TGTGCCATCAGTGTGCCAGGTGATAACTATGGCTACACCTTC
TRBV30	NA	NA	TRBJ1-2	CAWSARPNNYGYTF	TGTGCCTGGAGTGCCAGGCCCAACAACTATGGCTACACCTTC
TRBV19	NA	NA	TRBJ1-5	CASSGTRDQPQHF	TGTGCCAGTAGCGGAACCAGGGATCAGCCCCAGCATTTT
TRBV16	NA	NA	TRBJ1-4	CASSQGYTGEKLFF	TGTGCCAGCAGCCAAGGCTATACGGGGGAAAAACTGTTTTTT
TRBV4-3	many	TRBD1	TRBJ2-1	CASSQEPGTGANEQFF	TGCGCCAGCAGCCAAGAGCCCGGGACAGGGGCCAATGAGCAGTTCTTC
TRBV10-3	NA	TRBD2	TRBJ2-2	CATRTSGNTGELFF	TGTGCCACCAGGACTAGCGGTAACACCGGGGAGCTGTTTTTT
TRBV7-3	NA	NA	TRBJ1-6	CASSLSRNSPLHF	TGTGCCAGCAGCTTAAGTAGGAATTCACCCCTCCACTTT
TRBV7-9	NA	TRBD1	TRBJ1-3	CASSPVAGGSGNTIYF	TGTGCCAGCAGCCCGGTGGCAGGGGGCTCTGGAAACACCATATATTTT
TRBV9	NA	NA	TRBJ1-2	CASSGQGLNYGYTF	TGTGCCAGCAGCGGGCAGGGGCTTAACTATGGCTACACCTTC
TRBV7-2	NA	TRBD2	TRBJ2-1	CASRRGRALGEQFF	TGTGCCAGCAGGCGCGGGAGGGCCTTGGGTGAGCAGTTCTTC
TRBV29-1	NA	TRBD1	TRBJ1-4	CSVGGRGDEKLFF	TGCAGCGTTGGGGGCAGGGGGGATGAAAAACTGTTTTTT
TRBV4-3	NA	NA	TRBJ2-1	CASSQGEAVYNEQFF	TGCGCCAGCAGCCAGGGGGAGGCCGTCTACAATGAGCAGTTCTTC
TRBV7-2	NA	NA	TRBJ2-7	CASSTFSSYEQYF	TGTGCCAGCAGTACATTCTCCTCCTACGAGCAGTACTTC
TRBV9	NA	TRBD1	TRBJ1-2	CASSPRQGDGYTF	TGTGCCAGCAGCCCCCGACAGGGGGATGGCTACACCTTC
TRBV9	NA	NA	TRBJ2-3	CASSVGGTDTQYF	TGTGCCAGCAGCGTAGGTGGCACAGATACGCAGTATTTT
TRBV4-1	NA	NA	TRBJ2-1	CASSQAEGHNEQFF	TGCGCCAGCAGCCAAGCCGAGGGGCACAATGAGCAGTTCTTC
TRBV28	NA	NA	TRBJ2-2	CASSLSRGANTGELFF	TGTGCCAGCAGTTTATCTCGGGGGGCAAACACCGGGGAGCTGTTTTTT
TRBV11-2	NA	NA	TRBJ2-5	CASSLGWGAQETQYF	TGTGCCAGCAGCTTAGGATGGGGGGCCCAAGAGACCCAGTACTTC
TRBV7-2	NA	NA	TRBJ2-3	CASSLQGSDTQYF	TGTGCCAGCAGCTTACAGGGTTCGGATACGCAGTATTTT
TRBV28	NA	NA	TRBJ2-3	CASSFGVVGLADTQYF	TGTGCCAGCAGTTTCGGGGTAGTGGGTTTGGCAGATACGCAGTATTTT
TRBV10-3	NA	NA	TRBJ1-3	CAISETGWAGNTIYF	TGTGCCATCAGTGAAACAGGGTGGGCTGGAAACACCATATATTTT
TRBV27	NA	NA	TRBJ2-1	CASSFTTSDNEQFF	TGTGCCAGCAGCTTTACGACTAGTGACAATGAGCAGTTCTTC
TRBV27	NA	NA	TRBJ1-2	CASRETVYGYGYTF	TGTGCCAGCAGGGAGACAGTTTATGGCTATGGCTACACCTTC
TRBV7-8	NA	TRBD2	TRBJ2-1	CASSPNFSGARGYEQFF	TGTGCCAGCAGCCCCAACTTCAGCGGGGCGAGAGGGTATGAGCAGTTCTTC
TRBV18	few	NA	TRBJ1-5	CASSPRAQPQHF	TGTGCCAGCTCACCACGAGCTCAGCCCCAGCATTTT
TRBV7-2	NA	NA	TRBJ1-3	CASSLGISGNTIYF	TGTGCCAGCAGCTTAGGCATCTCTGGAAACACCATATATTTT
TRBV9	once	NA	TRBJ2-7	CASSVQGGDEQYF	TGTGCCAGCAGCGTCCAGGGGGGGGACGAGCAGTACTTC
TRBV5-8	NA	NA	TRBJ2-5	CASSFSAETQYF	TGTGCCAGCAGCTTCTCCGCGGAGACCCAGTACTTC
TRBV19	NA	TRBD1	TRBJ1-2	CASSMGTATLRGSAGYTF	TGTGCCAGTAGTATGGGGACAGCTACCCTCCGGGGGTCTGCCGGCTACACCTTC
TRBV6-5	NA	NA	TRBJ1-3	CASSYSRQPAGNTIYF	TGTGCCAGCAGTTACTCGAGACAGCCCGCTGGAAACACCATATATTTT
TRBV9	NA	TRBD1	TRBJ1-1	CASSVVKTGTMNTEAFF	TGTGCCAGCAGCGTAGTTAAGACAGGGACGATGAACACTGAAGCTTTCTTT
TRBV27	few	NA	TRBJ1-6	CAGGRTYNSPLHF	TGTGCCGGTGGTCGAACCTATAATTCACCCCTCCACTTT
TRBV5-1	NA	NA	TRBJ1-2	CASSFNQGRGYTF	TGCGCCAGCAGCTTTAACCAGGGGAGAGGCTACACCTTC
TRBV5-1	NA	TRBD1	TRBJ2-7	CASRPSGTGVYEQYF	TGCGCCAGCAGACCCTCTGGGACAGGGGTCTACGAGCAGTACTTC
TRBV18	few	NA	TRBJ2-7	CATSPGRTYEQYF	TGTGCCACCTCCCCTGGACGGACCTACGAGCAGTACTTC
TRBV6-5	NA	NA	TRBJ1-1	CASSYSVAGHTEAFF	TGTGCCAGCAGTTACTCTGTGGCCGGCCACACTGAAGCTTTCTTT
TRBV2	NA	NA	TRBJ1-5	CASSAESRGNQPQHF	TGTGCCAGCAGTGCAGAATCCCGAGGCAATCAGCCCCAGCATTTT
TRBV5-4	NA	NA	TRBJ1-6	CASSLDLGAPSSYNSPLHF	TGTGCCAGCAGCTTGGATTTAGGGGCACCAAGCTCCTATAATTCACCCCTCCACTTT
TRBV6-5	NA	TRBD2	TRBJ2-7	CASRPPSGATYEQYF	TGTGCCAGCAGGCCCCCTAGCGGGGCCACCTACGAGCAGTACTTC
TRBV28	NA	TRBD2	TRBJ2-7	CASSPRTSLTYEQYF	TGTGCCAGCAGTCCCCGGACTAGCTTGACCTACGAGCAGTACTTC
TRBV5-4	once	TRBD2	TRBJ2-5	CASSFGSGMGETQYF	TGTGCCAGCAGCTTCGGTAGCGGGATGGGAGAGACCCAGTACTTC